This T cell receptor (beta chain) was documented in a study of liver allograft versus peripheral blood T cells. Study overall: Comparing T cell receptor repertoires in transplanted livers with those in recipients' peripheral blood was part of the design. General study results and limits: Liver allograft and peripheral blood T cell receptor repertoires reportedly differed.

TCRdb itself ran the reads through MiXCR, one entry per CDR3 protein. The sample lists approximately 13,000 distinct CDR3 sequences; around 20% were seen once. With V trimmed by 1 base and J by 4 bases, 4 bases remained unmatched. Germline CDR1 reads SGHTA; CDR2 reads FQGNSA. The CDR3 has 17 amino acids. About this clonotype: Its antigen is still unknown.

The sequence derives from a human patient who had a liver transplant. Some T cells may originate from the graft donor. The chain has TRBV7-2 and TRBJ2-5; TRBD2 matches 15 bases. CDR3 region: CASSLGTSGGAPETQYF. In DNA, the CDR3 is TGTGCCAGCAGCTTAGGGACTAGCGGGGGGGCCCCAGAGACCCAGTACTTC.